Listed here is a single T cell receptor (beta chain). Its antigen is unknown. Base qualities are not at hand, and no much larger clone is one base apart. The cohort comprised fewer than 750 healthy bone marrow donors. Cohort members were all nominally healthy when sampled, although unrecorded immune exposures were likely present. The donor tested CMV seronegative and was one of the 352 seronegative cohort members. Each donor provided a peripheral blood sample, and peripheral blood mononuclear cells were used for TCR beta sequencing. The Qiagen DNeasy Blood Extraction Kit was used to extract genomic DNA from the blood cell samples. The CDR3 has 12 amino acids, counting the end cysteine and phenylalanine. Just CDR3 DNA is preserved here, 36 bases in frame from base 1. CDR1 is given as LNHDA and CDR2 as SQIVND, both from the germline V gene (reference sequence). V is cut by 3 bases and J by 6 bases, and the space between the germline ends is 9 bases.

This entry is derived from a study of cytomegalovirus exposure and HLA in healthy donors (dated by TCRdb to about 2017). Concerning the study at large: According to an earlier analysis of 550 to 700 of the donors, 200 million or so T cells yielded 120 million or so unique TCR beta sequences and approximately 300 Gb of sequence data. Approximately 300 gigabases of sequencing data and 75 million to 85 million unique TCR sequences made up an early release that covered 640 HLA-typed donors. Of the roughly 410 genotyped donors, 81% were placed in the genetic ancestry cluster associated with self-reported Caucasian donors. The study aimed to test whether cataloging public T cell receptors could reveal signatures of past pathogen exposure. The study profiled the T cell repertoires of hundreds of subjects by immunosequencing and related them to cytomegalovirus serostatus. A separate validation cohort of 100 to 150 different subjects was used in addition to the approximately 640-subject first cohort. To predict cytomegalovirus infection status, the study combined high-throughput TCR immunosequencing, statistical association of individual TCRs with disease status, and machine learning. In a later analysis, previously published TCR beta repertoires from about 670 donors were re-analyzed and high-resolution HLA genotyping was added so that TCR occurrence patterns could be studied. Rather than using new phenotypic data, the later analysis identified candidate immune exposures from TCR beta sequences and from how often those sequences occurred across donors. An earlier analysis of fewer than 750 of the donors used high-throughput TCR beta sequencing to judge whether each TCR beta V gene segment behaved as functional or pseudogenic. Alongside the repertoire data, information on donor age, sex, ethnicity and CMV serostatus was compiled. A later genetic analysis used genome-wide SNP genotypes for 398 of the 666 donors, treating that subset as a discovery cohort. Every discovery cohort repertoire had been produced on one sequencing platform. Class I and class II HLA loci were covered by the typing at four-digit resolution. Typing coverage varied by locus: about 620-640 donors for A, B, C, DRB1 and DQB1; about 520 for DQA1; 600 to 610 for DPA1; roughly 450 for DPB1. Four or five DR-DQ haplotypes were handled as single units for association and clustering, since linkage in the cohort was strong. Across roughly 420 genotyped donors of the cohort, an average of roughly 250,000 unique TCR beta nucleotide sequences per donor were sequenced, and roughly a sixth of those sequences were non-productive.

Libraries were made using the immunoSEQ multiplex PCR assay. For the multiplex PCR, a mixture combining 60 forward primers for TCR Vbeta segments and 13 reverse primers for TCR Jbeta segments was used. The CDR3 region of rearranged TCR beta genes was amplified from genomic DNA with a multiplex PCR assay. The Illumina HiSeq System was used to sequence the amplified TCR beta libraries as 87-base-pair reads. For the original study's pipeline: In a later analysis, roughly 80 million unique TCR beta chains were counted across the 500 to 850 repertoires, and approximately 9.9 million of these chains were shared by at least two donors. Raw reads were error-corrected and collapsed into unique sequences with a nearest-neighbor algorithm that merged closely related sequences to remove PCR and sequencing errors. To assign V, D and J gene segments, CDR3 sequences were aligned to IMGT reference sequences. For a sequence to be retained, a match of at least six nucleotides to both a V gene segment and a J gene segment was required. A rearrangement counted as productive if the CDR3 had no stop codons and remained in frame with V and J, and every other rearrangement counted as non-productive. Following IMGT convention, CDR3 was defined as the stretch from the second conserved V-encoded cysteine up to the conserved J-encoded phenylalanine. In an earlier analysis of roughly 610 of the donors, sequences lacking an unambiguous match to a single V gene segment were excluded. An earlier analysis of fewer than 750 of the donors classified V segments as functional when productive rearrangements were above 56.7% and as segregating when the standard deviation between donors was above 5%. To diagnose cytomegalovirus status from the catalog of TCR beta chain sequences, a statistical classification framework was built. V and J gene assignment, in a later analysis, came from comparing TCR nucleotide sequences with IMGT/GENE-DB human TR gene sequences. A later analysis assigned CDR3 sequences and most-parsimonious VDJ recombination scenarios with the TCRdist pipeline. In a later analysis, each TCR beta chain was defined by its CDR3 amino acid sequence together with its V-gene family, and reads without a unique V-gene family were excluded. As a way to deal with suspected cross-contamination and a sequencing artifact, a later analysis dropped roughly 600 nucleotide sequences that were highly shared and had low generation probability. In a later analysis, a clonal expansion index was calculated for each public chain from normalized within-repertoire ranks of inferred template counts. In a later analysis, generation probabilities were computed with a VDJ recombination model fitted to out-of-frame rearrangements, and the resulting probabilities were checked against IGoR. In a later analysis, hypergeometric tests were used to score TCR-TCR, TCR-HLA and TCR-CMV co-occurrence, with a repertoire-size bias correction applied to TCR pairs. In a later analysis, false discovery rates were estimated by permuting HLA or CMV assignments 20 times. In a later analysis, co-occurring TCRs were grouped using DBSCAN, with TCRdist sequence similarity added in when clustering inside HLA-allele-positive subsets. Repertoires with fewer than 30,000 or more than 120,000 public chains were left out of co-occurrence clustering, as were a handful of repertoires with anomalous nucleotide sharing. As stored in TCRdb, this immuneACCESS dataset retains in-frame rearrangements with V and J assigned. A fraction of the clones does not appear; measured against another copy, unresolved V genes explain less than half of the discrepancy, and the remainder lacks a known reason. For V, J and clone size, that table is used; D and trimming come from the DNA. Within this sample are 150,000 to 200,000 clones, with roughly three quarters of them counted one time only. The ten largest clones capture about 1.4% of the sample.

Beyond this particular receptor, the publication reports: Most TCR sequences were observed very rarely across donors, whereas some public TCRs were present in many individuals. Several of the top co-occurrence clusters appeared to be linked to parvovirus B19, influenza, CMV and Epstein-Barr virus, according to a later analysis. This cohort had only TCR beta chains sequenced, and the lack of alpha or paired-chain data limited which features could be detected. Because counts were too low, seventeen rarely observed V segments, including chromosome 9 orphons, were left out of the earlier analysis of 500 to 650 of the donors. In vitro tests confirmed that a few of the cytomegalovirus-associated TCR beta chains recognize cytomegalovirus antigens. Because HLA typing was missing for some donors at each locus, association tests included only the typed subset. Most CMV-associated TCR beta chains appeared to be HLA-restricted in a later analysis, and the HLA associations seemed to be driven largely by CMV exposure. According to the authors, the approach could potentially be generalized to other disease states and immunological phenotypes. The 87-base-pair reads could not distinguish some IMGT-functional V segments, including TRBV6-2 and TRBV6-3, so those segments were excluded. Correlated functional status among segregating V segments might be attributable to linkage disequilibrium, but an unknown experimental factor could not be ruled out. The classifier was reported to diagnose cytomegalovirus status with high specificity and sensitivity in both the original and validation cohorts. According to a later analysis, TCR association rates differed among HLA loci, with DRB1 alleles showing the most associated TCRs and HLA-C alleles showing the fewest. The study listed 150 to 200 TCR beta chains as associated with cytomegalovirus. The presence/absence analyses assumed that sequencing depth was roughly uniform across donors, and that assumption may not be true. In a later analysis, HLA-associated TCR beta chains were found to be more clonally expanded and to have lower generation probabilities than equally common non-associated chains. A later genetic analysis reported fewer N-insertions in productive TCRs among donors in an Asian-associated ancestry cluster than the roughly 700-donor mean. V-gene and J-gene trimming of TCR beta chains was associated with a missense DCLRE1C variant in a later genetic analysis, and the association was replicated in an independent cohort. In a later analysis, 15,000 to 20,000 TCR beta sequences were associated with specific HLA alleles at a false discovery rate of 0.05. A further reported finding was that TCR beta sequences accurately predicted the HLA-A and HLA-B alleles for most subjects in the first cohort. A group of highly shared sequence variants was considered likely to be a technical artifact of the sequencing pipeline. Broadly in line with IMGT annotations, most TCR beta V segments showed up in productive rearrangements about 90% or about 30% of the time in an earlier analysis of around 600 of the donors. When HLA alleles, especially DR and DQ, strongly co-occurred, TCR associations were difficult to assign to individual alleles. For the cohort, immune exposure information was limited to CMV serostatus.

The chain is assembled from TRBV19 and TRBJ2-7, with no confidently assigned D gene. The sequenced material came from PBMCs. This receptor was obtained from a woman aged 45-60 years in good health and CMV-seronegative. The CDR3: CASSIGLGEQYF. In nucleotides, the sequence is TGTGCCAGTAGTATTGGCCTAGGCGAGCAGTACTTC. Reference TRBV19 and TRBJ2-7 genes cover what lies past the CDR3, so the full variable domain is DGGITQSPKYLFRKEGQNVTLSCEQNLNHDAMYWYRQDPGQGLRLIYYSQIVNDFQKGDIAEGYSVSREKKESFPLTVTSAQKNPTAFYLCASSIGLGEQYFGPGTRLTVT.